The clone carrying this TCR beta chain was seen only a few times. Antigen: not known. Alopecia areata patients provided lesional scalp punch biopsies and peripheral blood, both collected for the study. This sample was taken from a study of CD8+ T cells in alopecia areata. Study-level points and caveats: Among patients, TCR sharing was less clear than in mice, a difference possibly due in part to HLA diversity in the patient population. Scalp samples also yield sequences of resident alphabeta T cells from normal skin.

cDNA serving as the sequencing template came from extracted, reverse transcribed RNA. This table comes from immunoSEQ multiplex PCR, and its TCRdb copy is limited to in-frame clones, with some not included. This sample carries more than 95,000 clones, roughly 50% of them seen once, and the ten largest clones take roughly 10%. Germline CDR1 and CDR2: SQVTM and ANQGSEA. The V segment lost 7 bases and the J segment 2 bases; nucleotides outside the gene matches: 8. The length of the CDR3 is 14 residues. The chain joins TRBV29-1 to TRBJ1-1; TRBD1 matches 9 bases. The source material was NKG2D-low CD8+ T cells sorted from blood. The sequence derives from a human donor with alopecia areata. CDR3 loop: CSGWGDRDNTEAFF. CDR3 coding DNA: TGCAGCGGCTGGGGGGACAGGGATAACACTGAAGCTTTCTTT.